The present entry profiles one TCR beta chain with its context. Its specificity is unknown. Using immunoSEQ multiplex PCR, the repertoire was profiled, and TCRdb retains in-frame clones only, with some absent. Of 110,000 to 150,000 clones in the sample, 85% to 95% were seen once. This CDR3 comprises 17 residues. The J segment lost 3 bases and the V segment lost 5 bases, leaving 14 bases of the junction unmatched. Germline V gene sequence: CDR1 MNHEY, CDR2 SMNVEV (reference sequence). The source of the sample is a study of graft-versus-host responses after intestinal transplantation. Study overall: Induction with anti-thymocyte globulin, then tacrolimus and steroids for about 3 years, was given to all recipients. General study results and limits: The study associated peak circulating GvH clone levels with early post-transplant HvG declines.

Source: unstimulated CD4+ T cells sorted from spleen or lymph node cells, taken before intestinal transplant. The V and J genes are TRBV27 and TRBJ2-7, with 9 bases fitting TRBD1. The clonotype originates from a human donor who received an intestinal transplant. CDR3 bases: TGTGCCAGCAGTAAGGACAGGGGTAACCTGGGTATCTACGAGCAGTACTTC. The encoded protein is CASSKDRGNLGIYEQYF.